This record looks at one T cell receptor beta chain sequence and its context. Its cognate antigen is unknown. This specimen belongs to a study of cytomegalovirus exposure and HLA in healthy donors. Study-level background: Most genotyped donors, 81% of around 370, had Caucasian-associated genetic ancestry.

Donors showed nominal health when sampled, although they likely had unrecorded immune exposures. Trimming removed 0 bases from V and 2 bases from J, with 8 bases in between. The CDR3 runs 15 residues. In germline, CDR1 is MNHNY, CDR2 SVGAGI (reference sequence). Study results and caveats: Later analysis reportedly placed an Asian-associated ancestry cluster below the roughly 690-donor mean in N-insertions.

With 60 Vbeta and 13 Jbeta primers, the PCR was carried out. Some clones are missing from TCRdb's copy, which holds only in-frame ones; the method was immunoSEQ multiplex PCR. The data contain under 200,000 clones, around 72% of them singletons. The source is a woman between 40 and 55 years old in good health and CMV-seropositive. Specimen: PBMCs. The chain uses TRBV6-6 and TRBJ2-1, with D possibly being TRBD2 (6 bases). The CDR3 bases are TGTGCCAGCAGTTACTCCCCTAGCGCCTACAATGAGCAGTTCTTC. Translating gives CASSYSPSAYNEQFF.